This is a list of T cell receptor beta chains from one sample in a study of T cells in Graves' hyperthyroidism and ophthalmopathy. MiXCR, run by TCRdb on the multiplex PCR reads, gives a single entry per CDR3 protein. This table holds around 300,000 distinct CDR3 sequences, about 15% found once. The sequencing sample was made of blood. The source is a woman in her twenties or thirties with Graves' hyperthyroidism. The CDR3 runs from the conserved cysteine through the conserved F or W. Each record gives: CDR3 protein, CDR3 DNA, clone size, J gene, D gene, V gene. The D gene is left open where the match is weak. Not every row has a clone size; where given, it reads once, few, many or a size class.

CDR3aa: CASRDSGQFF
CDR3nt: TGTGCCAGCAGGGACTCTGGGCAGTTCTTC
abundance: few
j_gene: TRBJ2-1
d_gene: NA
v_gene: TRBV6-1

CDR3aa: CASSVDAGSTVRNEQFF
CDR3nt: TGTGCCAGCAGCGTAGACGCGGGTTCGACGGTCCGCAATGAGCAGTTCTTC
abundance: NA
j_gene: TRBJ2-1
d_gene: NA
v_gene: TRBV9

CDR3aa: CASSLAGRDGYTF
CDR3nt: TGTGCCAGCAGTCTCGCGGGCCGTGACGGCTACACCTTC
abundance: few
j_gene: TRBJ1-2
d_gene: NA
v_gene: TRBV28

CDR3aa: CASSPGGGLQPQHF
CDR3nt: TGTGCCAGCAGTCCGGGGGGGGGCCTTCAGCCCCAGCATTTT
abundance: NA
j_gene: TRBJ1-5
d_gene: NA
v_gene: TRBV6-1

CDR3aa: CASSSPIHRGEETQYF
CDR3nt: TGTGCCAGCAGCTCCCCCATCCACAGGGGCGAAGAGACCCAGTACTTC
abundance: many
j_gene: TRBJ2-5
d_gene: TRBD1
v_gene: TRBV28

CDR3aa: CASSPGTLPNEKLFF
CDR3nt: TGTGCCAGCAGCCCAGGGACTTTGCCTAATGAAAAACTGTTTTTT
abundance: few
j_gene: TRBJ1-4
d_gene: NA
v_gene: TRBV7-9

CDR3aa: CASSQGWGEVNYEQYF
CDR3nt: TGTGCCAGCAGCCAAGGATGGGGGGAGGTAAACTACGAGCAGTACTTC
abundance: few
j_gene: TRBJ2-7
d_gene: NA
v_gene: TRBV11-2

CDR3aa: CASSSPRQGNTIYF
CDR3nt: TGTGCCAGCAGCTCCCCTAGACAAGGAAACACCATATATTTT
abundance: NA
j_gene: TRBJ1-3
d_gene: NA
v_gene: TRBV7-2

CDR3aa: CASSPGGRIPYNEQFF
CDR3nt: TGTGCCAGCAGCCCAGGCGGGAGAATCCCCTACAATGAGCAGTTCTTC
abundance: many
j_gene: TRBJ2-1
d_gene: TRBD2
v_gene: TRBV12-3/TRBV12-4

CDR3aa: CASGETTNTGELFF
CDR3nt: TGCGCCAGCGGGGAGACTACGAACACCGGGGAGCTGTTTTTT
abundance: few
j_gene: TRBJ2-2
d_gene: NA
v_gene: TRBV5-1

CDR3aa: CASSSSGTGGTDTQYF
CDR3nt: TGTGCCAGCAGTTCCTCCGGGACAGGTGGCACAGATACGCAGTATTTT
abundance: many
j_gene: TRBJ2-3
d_gene: TRBD1
v_gene: TRBV12-3/TRBV12-4

CDR3aa: CASSKLLGGGTDTQYF
CDR3nt: TGTGCCAGCAGCAAGCTACTAGGCGGTGGCACAGATACGCAGTATTTT
abundance: NA
j_gene: TRBJ2-3
d_gene: NA
v_gene: TRBV13

CDR3aa: CASSPQARSGGYTF
CDR3nt: TGTGCCAGCAGTCCCCAGGCCCGATCTGGAGGCTACACCTTC
abundance: many
j_gene: TRBJ1-2
d_gene: NA
v_gene: TRBV28

CDR3aa: CASSLVGKYEQYF
CDR3nt: TGTGCCAGCAGCTTGGTAGGCAAATACGAGCAGTACTTC
abundance: NA
j_gene: TRBJ2-7
d_gene: NA
v_gene: TRBV5-4

CDR3aa: CASSYRVNTEAFF
CDR3nt: TGTGCCAGCAGCTACAGGGTGAACACTGAAGCTTTCTTT
abundance: many
j_gene: TRBJ1-1
d_gene: NA
v_gene: TRBV6-2/TRBV6-3

CDR3aa: CAWSVEGRAPLHF
CDR3nt: TGTGCCTGGAGTGTAGAGGGCAGGGCGCCCCTCCACTTT
abundance: NA
j_gene: TRBJ1-6
d_gene: NA
v_gene: TRBV30

CDR3aa: CASSSRRDSNQPQHF
CDR3nt: TGTGCCAGCAGTTCACGACGAGATAGCAATCAGCCCCAGCATTTT
abundance: many
j_gene: TRBJ1-5
d_gene: NA
v_gene: TRBV12-3/TRBV12-4

CDR3aa: CASSLYKYTEAFF
CDR3nt: TGTGCCAGCAGCTTATACAAGTACACTGAAGCTTTCTTT
abundance: few
j_gene: TRBJ1-1
d_gene: NA
v_gene: TRBV7-2

CDR3aa: CASSLTGTHNYGYTF
CDR3nt: TGTGCCAGCAGCTTAACCGGTACCCATAACTATGGCTACACCTTC
abundance: many
j_gene: TRBJ1-2
d_gene: NA
v_gene: TRBV7-8

CDR3aa: CASSYHMDREVSNEQFF
CDR3nt: TGTGCCAGCAGTTATCACATGGACAGGGAGGTTTCGAATGAGCAGTTCTTC
abundance: NA
j_gene: TRBJ2-1
d_gene: TRBD1
v_gene: TRBV6-2/TRBV6-3

CDR3aa: CATSRDLERYNEQFF
CDR3nt: TGTGCCACCAGCAGAGATCTTGAGCGGTACAATGAGCAGTTCTTC
abundance: few
j_gene: TRBJ2-1
d_gene: NA
v_gene: TRBV15

CDR3aa: CASKLRGGWYEQYF
CDR3nt: TGTGCCAGCAAGCTAAGGGGGGGTTGGTACGAGCAGTACTTC
abundance: many
j_gene: TRBJ2-7
d_gene: NA
v_gene: TRBV28

CDR3aa: CASSYNPIGGSNSPLHF
CDR3nt: TGTGCCAGCAGTTACAACCCGATCGGGGGTAGCAATTCACCCCTCCACTTT
abundance: many
j_gene: TRBJ1-6
d_gene: NA
v_gene: TRBV6-1

CDR3aa: CSVEVGQGASYNSPLHF
CDR3nt: TGCAGCGTTGAAGTAGGACAGGGGGCTTCCTATAATTCACCCCTCCACTTT
abundance: few
j_gene: TRBJ1-6
d_gene: TRBD1
v_gene: TRBV29-1

CDR3aa: CSVEEAGKVTYEQYF
CDR3nt: TGCAGCGTTGAAGAAGCTGGAAAGGTGACCTACGAGCAGTACTTC
abundance: many
j_gene: TRBJ2-7
d_gene: NA
v_gene: TRBV29-1

CDR3aa: CASSVAGAANQPQHF
CDR3nt: TGTGCCAGCAGCGTAGCCGGGGCCGCAAATCAGCCCCAGCATTTT
abundance: few
j_gene: TRBJ1-5
d_gene: NA
v_gene: TRBV9

CDR3aa: CASSQDQESNYGYTF
CDR3nt: TGTGCCAGCAGCCAAGACCAAGAATCTAACTATGGCTACACCTTC
abundance: few
j_gene: TRBJ1-2
d_gene: NA
v_gene: TRBV3-2

CDR3aa: CASSTGTVATNEKLFF
CDR3nt: TGTGCCAGCTCAACCGGGACAGTTGCAACTAATGAAAAACTGTTTTTT
abundance: NA
j_gene: TRBJ1-4
d_gene: TRBD1
v_gene: TRBV18

CDR3aa: CASSPIGQGDTEAFF
CDR3nt: TGTGCCAGCTCACCAATTGGACAGGGAGACACTGAAGCTTTCTTT
abundance: few
j_gene: TRBJ1-1
d_gene: TRBD1
v_gene: TRBV18

CDR3aa: CSARGLAGNNEQFF
CDR3nt: TGCAGTGCCAGGGGGCTAGCGGGAAACAATGAGCAGTTCTTC
abundance: many
j_gene: TRBJ2-1
d_gene: NA
v_gene: TRBV20-1

CDR3aa: CASRSGTSGRGTADTQYF
CDR3nt: TGTGCCAGCAGGTCCGGGACTAGCGGGAGGGGTACGGCAGATACGCAGTATTTT
abundance: NA
j_gene: TRBJ2-3
d_gene: TRBD2
v_gene: TRBV7-9

CDR3aa: CASRLTYEQYF
CDR3nt: TGTGCCAGCAGACTAACCTACGAGCAGTACTTC
abundance: NA
j_gene: TRBJ2-7
d_gene: NA
v_gene: TRBV6-1

CDR3aa: CASSLSVGTMIYEQYF
CDR3nt: TGTGCCAGCAGTTTATCGGTTGGGACTATGATATACGAGCAGTACTTC
abundance: many
j_gene: TRBJ2-7
d_gene: TRBD2
v_gene: TRBV27

CDR3aa: CSAGETQYF
CDR3nt: TGCAGTGCAGGGGAGACCCAGTACTTC
abundance: NA
j_gene: TRBJ2-5
d_gene: NA
v_gene: TRBV20-1

CDR3aa: CASSLYSAGGYFVRNEQFF
CDR3nt: TGTGCCAGCAGTTTATACTCCGCGGGAGGTTATTTTGTACGTAATGAGCAGTTCTTC
abundance: NA
j_gene: TRBJ2-1
d_gene: TRBD2
v_gene: TRBV28

CDR3aa: CASPAGSNTGELFF
CDR3nt: TGCGCCAGCCCAGCGGGATCGAACACCGGGGAGCTGTTTTTT
abundance: many
j_gene: TRBJ2-2
d_gene: TRBD2
v_gene: TRBV10-2

CDR3aa: CASSEARGTRDF
CDR3nt: TGTGCCAGCAGTGAAGCGCGGGGGACTAGGGACTTC
abundance: few
j_gene: TRBJ2-5
d_gene: TRBD2
v_gene: TRBV6-1

CDR3aa: CASSSGRGAYEQYF
CDR3nt: TGTGCCAGTTCCAGCGGGAGAGGGGCCTACGAGCAGTACTTC
abundance: few
j_gene: TRBJ2-7
d_gene: TRBD2
v_gene: TRBV19

CDR3aa: CASSRNRGINTGELFF
CDR3nt: TGTGCCAGCAGCAGAAACAGGGGGATAAACACCGGGGAGCTGTTTTTT
abundance: many
j_gene: TRBJ2-2
d_gene: TRBD1
v_gene: TRBV11-3

CDR3aa: CASRLPGTRETQYF
CDR3nt: TGTGCCAGCAGACTCCCCGGGACTAGGGAGACCCAGTACTTC
abundance: few
j_gene: TRBJ2-5
d_gene: TRBD2
v_gene: TRBV12-3/TRBV12-4

CDR3aa: CASRSGTEPNEKLFF
CDR3nt: TGTGCCAGCAGGTCCGGGACAGAGCCTAATGAAAAACTGTTTTTT
abundance: many
j_gene: TRBJ1-4
d_gene: TRBD1
v_gene: TRBV28

CDR3aa: CASSTPGWRETQYF
CDR3nt: TGTGCCAGCAGCACACCAGGGTGGAGGGAGACCCAGTACTTC
abundance: few
j_gene: TRBJ2-5
d_gene: NA
v_gene: TRBV28

CDR3aa: CASSLGALGGETQYF
CDR3nt: TGTGCTAGCAGCTTAGGCGCCCTAGGGGGCGAGACCCAGTACTTC
abundance: many
j_gene: TRBJ2-5
d_gene: TRBD1
v_gene: TRBV7-7

CDR3aa: CSVVLGARSSYEQYF
CDR3nt: TGCAGCGTTGTTCTTGGAGCCAGAAGCTCCTACGAGCAGTACTTC
abundance: few
j_gene: TRBJ2-7
d_gene: NA
v_gene: TRBV29-1

CDR3aa: CSARTAGARGTNYGYTF
CDR3nt: TGCAGTGCTAGAACGGCTGGCGCTAGGGGAACTAACTATGGCTACACCTTC
abundance: few
j_gene: TRBJ1-2
d_gene: NA
v_gene: TRBV20-1

CDR3aa: CASRPTGIGEQYF
CDR3nt: TGTGCCAGCAGACCCACAGGAATTGGCGAGCAGTACTTC
abundance: many
j_gene: TRBJ2-7
d_gene: NA
v_gene: TRBV7-2